The subject of this entry is one TCR beta chain. Antigen: not known. The source of the sample is a study of T cells in localized non-small cell lung cancer. CDR1 and CDR2 from the germline V gene are DFQATT and SNEGSKA (reference sequence). This CDR3 is built from 11 residues. Trimming stripped 2 bases from V and 8 bases from J, with 7 bases between. Method: immunoSEQ multiplex PCR; TCRdb's copy keeps in-frame clones and lacks some. The repertoire holds around 29,000 clones, with about 91% as singletons. Regarding the study as a whole: In uninvolved adjacent lung, T cell clonality reached its highest value, exceeding tumor.

This clonotype originated in a female donor of 60 years or more with stage I lung adenocarcinoma. The chain joins TRBV20-1 to TRBJ1-3; D is ambiguous. Material: peripheral blood, obtained before any cancer treatment. The chain's CDR3 is CSARQEHTIYF. In DNA form, the CDR3 reads TGCAGTGCTAGACAGGAACACACCATATATTTT.